These 2 T cell receptor beta chains came from one sample sequenced in a study of T cell repertoires in ileal Crohn's disease. Assay used: immunoSEQ multiplex PCR; TCRdb lists only in-frame clones, some missing. The top ten hold roughly 18% of the sample, which has 9,000 to 9,500 clones, 78% seen once. Time point denoted: neoterminal ileum biopsy at postoperative endoscopy, about 6 months after surgery. Sequencing was carried out using ileal tissue. These TCRs come from an adult with Crohn's disease.

The V call is TRBV27, the J call TRBJ2-4; the D gene is possibly TRBD1 (6 bases). V was trimmed by 3 bases and J by 0 bases, leaving 9 bases between them. The CDR3 sequence is 15 residues long. Per germline, CDR1 MNHEY and CDR2 SMNVEV (reference sequence). CDR3 sequence (DNA): TGTGCCAGCAGTTTTAGGGGGATAGCCAAAAACATTCAGTACTTC. This gives the protein CASSFRGIAKNIQYF.

On this clone itself: The junction does not match germline at one end; this may be a read error. This chain uses TRBV18 with TRBJ1-3, with D tentatively TRBD1 (6 bases). The CDR3 loop spans 17 amino acids. In germline, CDR1 is KGHSH, CDR2 LQKENI. This CDR3 is CASSPQQGAFSGNTIYF. The CDR3, as DNA: TGTGCCAGCTCCCCACAACAGGGAGCCTTCTCTGGAAACACCATATATTTT.